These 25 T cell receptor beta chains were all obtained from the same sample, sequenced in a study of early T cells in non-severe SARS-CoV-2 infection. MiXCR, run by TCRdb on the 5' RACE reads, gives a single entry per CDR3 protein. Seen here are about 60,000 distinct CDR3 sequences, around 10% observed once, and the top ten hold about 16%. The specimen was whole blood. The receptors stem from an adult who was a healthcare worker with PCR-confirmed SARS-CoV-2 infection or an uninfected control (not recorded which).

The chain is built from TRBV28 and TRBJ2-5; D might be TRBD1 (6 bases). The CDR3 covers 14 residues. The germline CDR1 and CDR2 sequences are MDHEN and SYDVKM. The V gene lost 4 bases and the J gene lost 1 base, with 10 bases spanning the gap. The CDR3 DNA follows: TGTGCCAGCAGTTCAGGACAGATCCAAGAGACCCAGTACTTC. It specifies CASSSGQIQETQYF.

The CDR3 loop is CASSGLAGPDTQYF. The CDR3 DNA sequence: TGTGCCAGCAGTGGTCTAGCGGGCCCGGATACGCAGTATTTT. The chain joins TRBV25-1 to TRBJ2-3; 8 nucleotides agree with TRBD2. CDR3 length equals 14 residues. Germline assignment: CDR1 MGHDK and CDR2 SYGVNS. J gave up 6 bases and V 4 bases, and 6 bases lay outside the gene matches.

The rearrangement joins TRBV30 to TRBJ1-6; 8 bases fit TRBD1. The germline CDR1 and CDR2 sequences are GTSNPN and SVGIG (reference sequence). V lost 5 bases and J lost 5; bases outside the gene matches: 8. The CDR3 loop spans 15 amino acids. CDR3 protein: CAWETGTGNNSPLHF. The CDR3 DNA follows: TGTGCCTGGGAAACCGGGACAGGAAATAATTCACCCCTCCACTTT.

CDR3 sequence reads: CASSQGVNSYNEQFF. CDR3 nucleotide sequence: TGTGCCAGCAGCCAAGGGGTAAACTCCTACAATGAGCAGTTCTTC. The chain is built from TRBV3-1 and TRBJ2-1; unclear D gene. V was pared by 1 base and J by 0 bases, with 7 bases between. Germline CDR1 is LGHDT and CDR2 is YNNKEL (reference sequence). The CDR3 spans 15 residues.

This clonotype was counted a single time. This CDR3 reads CASTRTGHSVYEQYF. CDR3 sequence (DNA): TGTGCCAGCACCCGTACGGGGCATAGCGTCTACGAGCAGTACTTC. The rearrangement links TRBV6-2 or TRBV6-3 to TRBJ2-7, with D perhaps being TRBD1 or TRBD2 (5 bases each). Trimming shortened V by 7 bases and J by 3 bases, and 19 bases separated the two germline ends. This CDR3 contains 15 residues. The V gene's germline CDR1 is MNHEY and CDR2 SVGEGT.

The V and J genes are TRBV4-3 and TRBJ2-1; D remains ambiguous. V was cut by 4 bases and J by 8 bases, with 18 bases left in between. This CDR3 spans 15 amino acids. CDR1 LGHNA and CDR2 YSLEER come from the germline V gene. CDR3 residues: CASSLNEKKNDEQFF. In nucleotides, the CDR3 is TGCGCCAGCAGCCTAAACGAGAAAAAAAACGATGAGCAGTTCTTC.

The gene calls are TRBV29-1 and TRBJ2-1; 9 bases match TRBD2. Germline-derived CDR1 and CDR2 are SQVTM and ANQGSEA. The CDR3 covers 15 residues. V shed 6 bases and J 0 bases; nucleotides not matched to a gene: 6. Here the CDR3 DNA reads TGCAGCGTGAGAAGACTAGCGGACTCCTACAATGAGCAGTTCTTC. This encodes CSVRRLADSYNEQFF.

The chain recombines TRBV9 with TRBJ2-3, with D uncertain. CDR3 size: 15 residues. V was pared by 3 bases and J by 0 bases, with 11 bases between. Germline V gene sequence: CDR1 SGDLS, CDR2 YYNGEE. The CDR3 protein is CASSAAETSTDTQYF. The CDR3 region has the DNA TGTGCCAGCAGCGCCGCAGAGACTAGCACAGATACGCAGTATTTT.

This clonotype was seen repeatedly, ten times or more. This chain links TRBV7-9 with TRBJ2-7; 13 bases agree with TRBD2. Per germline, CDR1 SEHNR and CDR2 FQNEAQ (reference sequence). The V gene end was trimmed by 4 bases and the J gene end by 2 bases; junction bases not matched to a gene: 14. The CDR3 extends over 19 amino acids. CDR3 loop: CASSSSTSGRPKPTYEQYF. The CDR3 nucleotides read TGTGCCAGCAGCTCCTCGACTAGCGGGAGGCCTAAACCTACCTACGAGCAGTACTTC.

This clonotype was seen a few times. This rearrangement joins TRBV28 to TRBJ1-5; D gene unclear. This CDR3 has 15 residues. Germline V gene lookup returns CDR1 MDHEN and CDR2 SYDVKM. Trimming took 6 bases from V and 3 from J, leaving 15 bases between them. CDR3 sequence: CASSPKISPNQPQHF. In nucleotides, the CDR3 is TGTGCCAGCAGCCCAAAAATTTCCCCCAATCAGCCCCAGCATTTT.

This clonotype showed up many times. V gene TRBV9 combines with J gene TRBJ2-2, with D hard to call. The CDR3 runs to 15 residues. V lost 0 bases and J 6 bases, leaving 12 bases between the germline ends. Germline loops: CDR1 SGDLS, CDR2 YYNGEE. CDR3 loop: CASSVGTSAAGELFF. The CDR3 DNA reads TGTGCCAGCAGCGTAGGTACAAGTGCGGCCGGGGAGCTGTTTTTT.

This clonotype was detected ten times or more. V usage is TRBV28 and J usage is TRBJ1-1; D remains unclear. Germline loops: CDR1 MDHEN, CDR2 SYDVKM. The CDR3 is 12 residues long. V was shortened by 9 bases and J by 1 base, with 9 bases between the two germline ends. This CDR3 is CASKTANTEAFF. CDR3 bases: TGTGCCAGTAAGACTGCGAACACTGAAGCTTTCTTT.

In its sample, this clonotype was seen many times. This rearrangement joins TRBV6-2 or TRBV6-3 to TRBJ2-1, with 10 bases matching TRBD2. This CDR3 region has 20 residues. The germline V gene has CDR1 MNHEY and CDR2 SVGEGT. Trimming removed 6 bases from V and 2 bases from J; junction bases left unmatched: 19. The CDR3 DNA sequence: TGTGCCAGCAGGCCAACCTGGACTAGCGGTCCCCAAGCGCCCTACAATGAGCAGTTCTTC. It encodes CASRPTWTSGPQAPYNEQFF.

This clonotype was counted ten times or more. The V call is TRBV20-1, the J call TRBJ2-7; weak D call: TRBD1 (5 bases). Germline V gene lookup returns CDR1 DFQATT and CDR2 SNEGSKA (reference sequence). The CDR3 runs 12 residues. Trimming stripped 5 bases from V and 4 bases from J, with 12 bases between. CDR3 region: CSALAGIYEQYF. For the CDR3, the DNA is TGCAGTGCTTTGGCAGGGATATACGAGCAGTACTTC.

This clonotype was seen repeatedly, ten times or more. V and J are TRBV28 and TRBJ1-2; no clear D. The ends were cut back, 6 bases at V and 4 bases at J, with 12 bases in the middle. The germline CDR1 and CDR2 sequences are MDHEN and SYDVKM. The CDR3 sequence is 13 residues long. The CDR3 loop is CASRTSGSYGYTF. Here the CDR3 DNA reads TGTGCCAGCAGGACGAGCGGGTCCTATGGCTACACCTTC.

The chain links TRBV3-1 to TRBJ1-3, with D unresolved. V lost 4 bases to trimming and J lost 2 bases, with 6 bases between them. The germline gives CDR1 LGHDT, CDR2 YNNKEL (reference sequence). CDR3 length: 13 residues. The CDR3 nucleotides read TGTGCCAGCAGCCTTCCGGCTGGAAACACCATATATTTT. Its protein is CASSLPAGNTIYF.

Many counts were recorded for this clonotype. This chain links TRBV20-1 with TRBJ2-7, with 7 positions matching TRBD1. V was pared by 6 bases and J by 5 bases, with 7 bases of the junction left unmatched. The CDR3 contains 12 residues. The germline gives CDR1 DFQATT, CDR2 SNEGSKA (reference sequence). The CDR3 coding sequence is TGCAGTGCCCTACAGGGGATCCACGAGCAGTACTTC. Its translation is CSALQGIHEQYF.

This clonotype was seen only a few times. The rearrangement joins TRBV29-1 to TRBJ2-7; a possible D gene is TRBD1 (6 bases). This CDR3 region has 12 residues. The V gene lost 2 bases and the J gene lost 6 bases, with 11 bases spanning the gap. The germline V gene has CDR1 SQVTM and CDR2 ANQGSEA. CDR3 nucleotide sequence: TGCAGCGTTGAATTGGGGGCGGGCGAGCAGTACTTC. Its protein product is CSVELGAGEQYF.

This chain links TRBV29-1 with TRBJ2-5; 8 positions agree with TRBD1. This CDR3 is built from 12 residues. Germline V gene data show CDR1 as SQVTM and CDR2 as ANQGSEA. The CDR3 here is CSSRQGQETQYF. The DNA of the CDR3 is TGCAGTTCACGACAGGGGCAAGAGACCCAGTACTTC.

The CDR3 reads CASSLRGLAGLYNEQFF. The CDR3 bases are TGTGCCAGCAGTCTTAGGGGACTAGCGGGACTCTACAATGAGCAGTTCTTC. This chain joins TRBV28 and TRBJ2-1; TRBD2 aligns across 13 bases. J was trimmed by 3 bases and V by 5 bases; bases with no gene match: 7. Looked up from germline, CDR1 is MDHEN and CDR2 is SYDVKM. The CDR3 spans 17 residues.

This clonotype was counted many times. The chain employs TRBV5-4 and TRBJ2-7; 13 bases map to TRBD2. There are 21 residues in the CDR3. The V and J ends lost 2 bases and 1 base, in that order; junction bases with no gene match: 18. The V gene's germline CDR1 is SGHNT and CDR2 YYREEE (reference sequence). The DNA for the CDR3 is TGTGCCAGCAGCTTACGCGGACTAGCGGGAGTGATCGGAGGAGGGTCCTACGAGCAGTACTTC. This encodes CASSLRGLAGVIGGGSYEQYF.

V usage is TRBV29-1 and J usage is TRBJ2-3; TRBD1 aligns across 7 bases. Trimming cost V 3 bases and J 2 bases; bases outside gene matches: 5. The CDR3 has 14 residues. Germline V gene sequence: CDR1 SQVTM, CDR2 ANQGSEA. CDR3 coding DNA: TGCAGCGTTGACTTGACAGGGATCACAGATACGCAGTATTTT. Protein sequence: CSVDLTGITDTQYF.

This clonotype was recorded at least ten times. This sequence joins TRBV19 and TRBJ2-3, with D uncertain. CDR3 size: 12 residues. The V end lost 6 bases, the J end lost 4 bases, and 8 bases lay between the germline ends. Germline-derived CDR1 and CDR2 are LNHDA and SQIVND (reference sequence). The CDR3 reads CASSPTADTQYF. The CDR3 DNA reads TGTGCCAGTAGCCCAACGGCAGATACGCAGTATTTT.

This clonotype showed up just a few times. CDR3 amino acids: CASSVEAGEAFF. CDR3 DNA sequence: TGTGCCAGCAGCGTAGAGGCCGGTGAAGCTTTCTTT. V usage is TRBV9 and J usage is TRBJ1-1, with D hard to call. CDR3 length: 12 amino acids. Germline assignment: CDR1 SGDLS and CDR2 YYNGEE. V was trimmed by 0 bases and J by 7 bases, leaving 7 bases between them.

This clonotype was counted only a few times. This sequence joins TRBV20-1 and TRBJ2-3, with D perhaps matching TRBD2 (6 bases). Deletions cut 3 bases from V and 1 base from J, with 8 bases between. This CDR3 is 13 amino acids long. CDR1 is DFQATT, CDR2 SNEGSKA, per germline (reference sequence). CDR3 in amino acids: CSASGGGTDTQYF. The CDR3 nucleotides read TGCAGTGCTAGCGGAGGGGGCACAGATACGCAGTATTTT.